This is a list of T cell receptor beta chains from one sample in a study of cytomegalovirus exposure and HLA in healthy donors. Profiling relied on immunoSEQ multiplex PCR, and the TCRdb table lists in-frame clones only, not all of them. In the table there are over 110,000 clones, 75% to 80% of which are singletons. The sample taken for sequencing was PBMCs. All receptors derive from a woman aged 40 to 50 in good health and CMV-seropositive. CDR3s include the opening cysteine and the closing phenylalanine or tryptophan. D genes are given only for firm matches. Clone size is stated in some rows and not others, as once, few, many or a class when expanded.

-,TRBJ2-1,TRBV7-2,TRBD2,TGTGCCAGCAGCTGGGGACTAACCCAGCAGTTCTTC,CASSWGLTQQFF
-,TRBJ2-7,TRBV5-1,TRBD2,TGCGCCAGCAGCTTAGGGACTAGCGGGAGATACGAGCAGTACTTC,CASSLGTSGRYEQYF
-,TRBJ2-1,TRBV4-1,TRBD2,TGCGCCAGCAGCCAAGATCGGGGACTAGCGGACTACGATGAGCAGTTCTTC,CASSQDRGLADYDEQFF
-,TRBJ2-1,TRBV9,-,TGTGCCAGCAGCGTAGATAGCGGATCCTACAATGAGCAGTTCTTC,CASSVDSGSYNEQFF
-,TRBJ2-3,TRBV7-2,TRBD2,TGTGCCAGCAGCTTGGGGGGGTCCGATACGCAGTATTTT,CASSLGGSDTQYF
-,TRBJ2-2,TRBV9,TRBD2,TGTGCCAGCAGCGTACTTGCGGGAGGTCATACCGGGGAGCTGTTTTTT,CASSVLAGGHTGELFF
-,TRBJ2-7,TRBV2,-,TGTGCCGGGCTAGCGACTACCTACGAGCAGTACTTC,CAGLATTYEQYF
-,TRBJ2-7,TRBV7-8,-,TGTGCCAGCAGCTTAGAGGGGGGGGGTTGGTCCTACGAGCAGTACTTC,CASSLEGGGWSYEQYF
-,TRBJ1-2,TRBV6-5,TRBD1,TGTGCCAGCAGTTACACGGGACAGGGAGGCTACACCTTC,CASSYTGQGGYTF
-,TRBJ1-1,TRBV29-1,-,TGCAGCGTTGCGGTTTTGAACACTGAAGCTTTCTTT,CSVAVLNTEAFF
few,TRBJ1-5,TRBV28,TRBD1,TGTGCCAGCATCCAGGGGGACAGAGATTATCAGCCCCAGCATTTT,CASIQGDRDYQPQHF
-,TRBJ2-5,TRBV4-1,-,TGCGCCAGCAGCCAAGATCTCCCTAGCGCCTGGGAGGAGCAGTACTTC,CASSQDLPSAWEEQYF
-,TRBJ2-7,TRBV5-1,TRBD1,TGCGCCAGCAGCGAGGGACAGGGGGCGGACGAGCAGTACTTC,CASSEGQGADEQYF
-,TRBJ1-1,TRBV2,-,TGTGCCAGCAGGCAGGGGCCATACCTAACTGATGAAGCTTTCTTT,CASRQGPYLTDEAFF
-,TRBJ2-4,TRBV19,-,TGTGCCAGTAGAGGCGGGACTCGTTTAGCCAAAAACATTCAGTACTTC,CASRGGTRLAKNIQYF
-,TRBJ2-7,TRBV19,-,TGTGCCAGTAGTATTCCGGTTAGCTACCAACGAGAGCAGTACTTC,CASSIPVSYQREQYF
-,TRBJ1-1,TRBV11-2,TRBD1,TGTGCCAGCAGCTTACGGACAGGGGGACTGAACACTGAAGCTTTCTTT,CASSLRTGGLNTEAFF